This is a list of T cell receptor beta chains from one sample in a study of blood T cell repertoires in COVID-19. Sequencing was performed with immunoSEQ multiplex PCR; in TCRdb, only in-frame clones are kept and a portion is missing. The sample lists fewer than 65,000 clones, 70% to 90% seen once, with about 1.5% in the top ten. Specimen: peripheral blood. The source is an elderly woman with acute or convalescent COVID-19. The CDR3 runs from the conserved cysteine through the conserved F or W. A D gene is named only where the DNA matches it firmly. The listing skips clone size in some rows; elsewhere it reads once, few, many or a size class.

clone size,V gene,D gene,J gene,CDR3 protein,CDR3 DNA
NA,TRBV6-6,TRBD2,TRBJ2-5,CASSPGLAGLPQKETQYF,TGTGCCAGCAGTCCGGGACTAGCGGGTCTACCCCAGAAAGAGACCCAGTACTTC
once,TRBV3-1/TRBV3-2,TRBD2,TRBJ2-1,CASSQGSGNYNEQFF,TGTGCCAGCAGCCAAGGTAGCGGGAATTACAATGAGCAGTTCTTC
once,TRBV5-1,TRBD2,TRBJ2-2,CASSLRLAGVPRELFF,TGCGCCAGCAGCTTGAGGCTAGCGGGGGTACCGCGGGAGCTGTTTTTT
NA,TRBV27,TRBD1,TRBJ2-2,CASTKRPGQAVNTGELFF,TGTGCCAGCACCAAGAGACCGGGACAGGCGGTCAACACCGGGGAGCTGTTTTTT
NA,TRBV21-1,NA,TRBJ1-2,CASGTTYYGYTF,TGTGCCAGCGGGACAACCTACTATGGCTACACCTTC
NA,TRBV7-9,NA,TRBJ2-6,CASSRRVKYSGANVLTF,TGTGCGTCAAGTCGGCGGGTCAAATACTCTGGGGCCAACGTCCTGACTTTC
few,TRBV4-1,TRBD1,TRBJ1-2,CASSHYSDRVGYTF,TGCGCCAGCAGCCATTACAGTGACAGGGTAGGCTACACCTTC
NA,TRBV6-5,TRBD1,TRBJ2-7,CASSTGTGLYEQYF,TGTGCCAGCAGTACCGGGACAGGGTTGTACGAGCAGTACTTC
NA,TRBV19,TRBD1,TRBJ1-1,CASSAGDRGHPTEAFF,TGTGCCAGTAGTGCCGGGGACAGGGGGCACCCCACTGAAGCTTTCTTT
NA,TRBV19,NA,TRBJ2-7,CATTQGTGQYF,TGTGCCACCACACAGGGTACGGGGCAGTACTTC
NA,TRBV27,TRBD1,TRBJ1-6,CASSSGGYSPLHF,TGTGCCAGCAGTTCAGGGGGTTATTCACCCCTCCACTTT
NA,TRBV27,NA,TRBJ1-1,CASAPRRGGVNTEAFF,TGTGCCAGCGCTCCCCGGAGGGGGGGAGTGAACACTGAAGCTTTCTTT
NA,TRBV19,TRBD2,TRBJ2-1,CASSSQTSHLGQFF,TGTGCCAGTAGTTCCCAGACTAGCCACCTCGGGCAGTTCTTC
NA,TRBV19,TRBD1,TRBJ2-7,CASNNPGGVQYEQYF,TGTGCCAGCAACAACCCAGGGGGCGTTCAGTACGAGCAGTACTTC
once,TRBV11-2,NA,TRBJ1-1,CASSLASNTEAFF,TGTGCCAGCAGCTTAGCGTCGAACACTGAAGCTTTCTTT
NA,TRBV5-1,NA,TRBJ2-7,CASSNNRASLLPHEQYF,TGCGCCAGCAGCAATAACAGGGCCTCACTACTCCCCCACGAGCAGTACTTC
NA,TRBV9,NA,TRBJ1-3,CASSVGPAGNTIYF,TGTGCCAGCAGCGTAGGCCCGGCTGGAAACACCATATATTTT
NA,TRBV7-7,TRBD1,TRBJ2-3,CASSLGGTGDTQYF,TGTGCCAGCAGCTTAGGAGGGACAGGAGATACGCAGTATTTT
NA,TRBV19,NA,TRBJ1-2,CASTPGHRPGYTF,TGTGCCAGTACCCCCGGACACCGTCCGGGCTACACCTTC
NA,TRBV7-9,NA,TRBJ1-6,CAITPGTQNSPLHF,TGTGCCATCACACCCGGGACACAAAATTCACCCCTCCACTTT
NA,TRBV30,TRBD1,TRBJ1-2,CACSRDRSYGYTF,TGTGCCTGCAGCAGGGACAGGAGCTATGGCTACACCTTC
NA,TRBV7-2,NA,TRBJ2-3,CASSLLSDTQYF,TGTGCCAGCAGCTTACTATCAGATACGCAGTATTTT
NA,TRBV5-1,NA,TRBJ2-2,CASSPRLLENTGELFF,TGCGCCAGCAGTCCCCGGCTCCTAGAGAACACCGGGGAGCTGTTTTTT
few,TRBV5-1,NA,TRBJ1-3,CASSSYSGNTIYF,TGCGCCAGCAGCTCGTACTCTGGAAACACCATATATTTT
NA,TRBV4-2,TRBD1,TRBJ2-4,CASSQERFETGHIQYF,TGTGCCAGCAGCCAAGAGAGGTTCGAGACAGGGCACATTCAGTACTTC
NA,TRBV11-2,NA,TRBJ1-1,CASRPQGAKKAFF,TGTGCCAGCAGACCCCAAGGGGCTAAAAAAGCTTTCTTT
NA,TRBV18,NA,TRBJ1-1,CASSPGGGFTEAFF,TGTGCCAGCTCACCAGGGGGCGGATTCACTGAAGCTTTCTTT
once,TRBV30,NA,TRBJ1-1,CAWSVLGGHTEAFF,TGTGCCTGGAGTGTACTGGGAGGGCACACTGAAGCTTTCTTT
NA,TRBV30,TRBD2,TRBJ2-1,CAWNQRGNNEQFF,TGTGCCTGGAATCAGCGGGGGAACAATGAGCAGTTCTTC
NA,TRBV19,NA,TRBJ2-7,CASSPTGGGEQYF,TGTGCCAGTAGCCCAACGGGGGGCGGCGAGCAGTACTTC
NA,TRBV9,TRBD2,TRBJ2-1,CASSAWIAGDNEQFF,TGTGCCAGCAGCGCTTGGATAGCGGGGGACAATGAGCAGTTCTTC
NA,TRBV2,NA,TRBJ2-2,CASRAGEFTGELFF,TGTGCCAGCAGGGCAGGGGAGTTCACCGGGGAGCTGTTTTTT
NA,TRBV5-4,NA,TRBJ1-1,CASSPDLPPRETFF,TGTGCCAGCAGCCCAGACCTACCCCCGCGGGAGACTTTCTTT
NA,TRBV5-4,NA,TRBJ2-7,CASSLDAFGQYF,TGTGCCAGCAGCTTGGACGCCTTCGGGCAGTACTTC
NA,TRBV7-2,NA,TRBJ2-5,CASSLQVDETQYF,TGTGCCAGCAGCCTACAGGTTGATGAGACCCAGTACTTC
NA,TRBV5-1,TRBD1,TRBJ2-3,CASSLVGQGIDTQYF,TGCGCCAGCAGCTTGGTTGGACAGGGGATAGATACGCAGTATTTT
NA,TRBV28,NA,TRBJ1-1,CASMIGRENTEAFF,TGTGCCAGCATGATAGGACGGGAAAACACTGAAGCTTTCTTT
NA,TRBV6-6,NA,TRBJ2-1,CASSLRSDSEQFF,TGTGCCAGCAGTTTGAGGAGCGACAGTGAGCAGTTCTTC
NA,TRBV18,NA,TRBJ1-4,CASSPPQGSTNEKLFF,TGTGCCAGCTCACCACCCCAGGGTTCTACTAATGAAAAACTGTTTTTT
NA,TRBV6-2/TRBV6-3,NA,TRBJ2-1,CASSYGSSYNEQFF,TGTGCCAGCAGTTACGGGAGCTCCTACAATGAGCAGTTCTTC
NA,TRBV5-1,NA,TRBJ2-3,CASSPSPTGRFKDTQYF,TGCGCCAGCAGCCCCTCCCCGACAGGCCGTTTCAAAGATACGCAGTATTTT